This T cell receptor (beta chain) was identified in a study of blood T cell repertoires in COVID-19. Across the whole study: Some COVID-19 samples were acute and others convalescent; all came from the United States, Italy and Spain. T cells, B-cell-depleted T cells, or PBMCs supplied cDNA or gDNA.

As handled by the study authors: Amplification with reference gene primers provided the estimates of nucleated cell counts. The method was immunoSEQ multiplex PCR; TCRdb's version includes in-frame clones alone and lacks a portion of them. That table supplies the V and J calls and clone size; D and trimming were determined from the DNA. The sample carries under 35,000 clones, roughly 90% recorded once. Sequencing input: peripheral blood. The clonotype originates from a human donor in a cohort sampled during active COVID-19.

Here the CDR3 DNA reads TGTGCCAGCAGCCAAGGCCAGGCATCAACGGCCTACGAGCAGTACTTC. Its protein is CASSQGQASTAYEQYF. The rearrangement uses TRBV3-1 (or the pseudogene TRBV3-2) and TRBJ2-7; D unclear. This CDR3 comprises 16 residues. The germline gives CDR1 LGHDT, CDR2 YNNKEL (reference sequence). Between the trimmed V and J ends, which lost 1 base and 2 bases, there was a span of 15 bases.